These 19 T cell receptor beta chains came from one sample sequenced in a study of blood T cell repertoires in COVID-19. Generated by immunoSEQ multiplex PCR, the TCRdb table keeps only in-frame clones and is missing some. The data contain some 340,000 clones, 75% to 90% of them singletons. Sequenced material: peripheral blood. These receptors all stem from a woman aged 18-30 years with acute or convalescent COVID-19.

The genes are TRBV7-2 and TRBJ1-1, with TRBD1 matching over 7 bases. V dropped 2 bases and J dropped 5; count of bases not matched to a gene: 8. The CDR3 consists of 15 residues. Germline CDR1 and CDR2: SGHTA and FQGNSA. DNA for the CDR3: TGTGCCAGCAGCTTATTAGAGGGGGCGGGGACTGAAGCTTTCTTT. This sequence encodes CASSLLEGAGTEAFF.

The chain is built from TRBV7-9 and TRBJ2-7, with TRBD2 matching over 16 bases. The germline gives CDR1 SEHNR, CDR2 FQNEAQ (reference sequence). The CDR3 covers 17 residues. With 5 bases clipped from V and 1 base from J, the junction kept 5 bases outside the gene matches. The CDR3 sequence is CASSLGTSGRDSYEQYF. The DNA of the CDR3 is TGTGCCAGCAGCCTCGGGACTAGCGGGAGGGATTCCTACGAGCAGTACTTC.

CDR3 sequence: CASSKDRDQETQYF. CDR3 bases: TGCGCCAGCAGCAAGGACAGGGATCAAGAGACCCAGTACTTC. The V call is TRBV5-1, the J call TRBJ2-5; 8 nucleotides match TRBD1. The ends lost 4 bases at V and 2 bases at J; junction bases unmatched: 4. Looked up from germline, CDR1 is SGHRS and CDR2 is YFSETQ. This CDR3 has 14 amino acids.

The chain combines TRBV19 with TRBJ2-6, with a weak D call TRBD1 (6 bases). Trimming cost V 8 bases and J 0 bases, with 20 bases left between them. The germline V gene encodes CDR1 LNHDA and CDR2 SQIVND (reference sequence). The length of the CDR3 is 18 residues. This CDR3 reads CASSPGQLFYSGANVLTF. Written as DNA, the CDR3 is TGTGCCAGTTCCCCCGGACAGCTATTTTACTCTGGGGCCAACGTCCTGACTTTC.

J is TRBJ1-2 and V is TRBV9, with no clear D. Germline lookup yields CDR1 SGDLS and CDR2 YYNGEE. The CDR3 is 16 residues long. The V end was cut by 6 bases, the J end by 3 bases, with 21 bases between. The CDR3 DNA is TGTGCCAGCACCGGAGGAGGAAGGAACGCTTACTATGGCTACACCTTC. Translated: CASTGGGRNAYYGYTF.

V gene TRBV6-5 combines with J gene TRBJ2-7; D not resolved. This CDR3 has 13 residues. CDR1 and CDR2 from the germline V gene are MNHEY and SVGAGI. The germline V and J ends were trimmed by 4 bases and 2 bases, with 9 bases remaining between them. The CDR3 DNA reads TGTGCCAGCAGTTTACGCATAGCCTACGAGCAGTACTTC. Translated, it gives CASSLRIAYEQYF.

The chain recombines TRBV14 with TRBJ2-2; a possible D gene is TRBD1 (7 bases). CDR1 SGHDN and CDR2 FVKESK come from the germline V gene. The length of the CDR3 is 15 residues. V shed 1 base and J shed 5 bases, with 11 bases lying between them. The CDR3: CASSQVSGGTGELFF. The CDR3 nucleotides read TGTGCCAGCAGCCAAGTTTCAGGGGGGACCGGGGAGCTGTTTTTT.

The rearrangement links TRBV3-1 (or the pseudogene TRBV3-2) to TRBJ2-5, with D possibly being TRBD2 (5 bases). CDR1 is LGHDT and CDR2 is YNNKEL in the germline V gene (reference sequence). The CDR3 is made up of 16 amino acids. V lost 4 bases and J 2 bases, leaving 17 bases between the germline ends. This CDR3 reads CASSPRGRWYQETQYF. The CDR3 bases are TGTGCCAGCAGCCCACGGGGTCGGTGGTATCAAGAGACCCAGTACTTC.

This chain links TRBV7-9 with TRBJ2-7, with D possibly TRBD2 on 5 matching bases. The CDR3 covers 12 residues. V was clipped by 6 bases and J by 4 bases, with 10 bases between them. Germline V lookup: CDR1 SEHNR, CDR2 FQNEAQ (reference sequence). This CDR3 reads CASRPAGYEQYF. Here the CDR3 DNA reads TGTGCCAGCAGACCTGCGGGTTACGAGCAGTACTTC.

This rearrangement joins TRBV27 to TRBJ2-1; D remains unclear. The CDR3 spans 14 residues. Germline V gene sequence: CDR1 MNHEY, CDR2 SMNVEV (reference sequence). Trimming cost V 5 bases and J 0 bases, with 8 bases left between them. The CDR3, as DNA: TGTGCCAGCAGTCTTTTAAACTCCTACAATGAGCAGTTCTTC. Protein product: CASSLLNSYNEQFF.

The chain carries TRBV11-1 and TRBJ2-3; D might be TRBD2 (7 bases). This CDR3 has 16 residues. Germline V lookup: CDR1 SGHAT, CDR2 FQDESV (reference sequence). V lost 0 bases and J lost 2, with 12 bases in between. In DNA form, the CDR3 reads TGTGCCAGCAGCTTAGCCGTGGCGGGGGCCACAGATACGCAGTATTTT. Encoded protein: CASSLAVAGATDTQYF.

The chain links TRBV19 to TRBJ1-1, with 8 bases aligning to TRBD1. The V gene end was trimmed by 4 bases and the J gene end by 0 bases; junction bases not matched to a gene: 4. Germline V gene data show CDR1 as LNHDA and CDR2 as SQIVND (reference sequence). The CDR3 loop spans 15 amino acids. DNA for the CDR3: TGTGCCAGTAGTAAACAGGGGGTGATGAACACTGAAGCTTTCTTT. As protein: CASSKQGVMNTEAFF.

The chain recombines TRBV28 with TRBJ2-7; no clear D. The CDR3 length is 14 residues. The germline gives CDR1 MDHEN, CDR2 SYDVKM. Trimming stripped 5 bases from V and 3 bases from J, with 14 bases between. CDR3 DNA: TGTGCCAGCAGTCCCCTTGGGCAGATCTACGAGCAGTACTTC. This encodes CASSPLGQIYEQYF.

The CDR3: CASGDSSNQPQHF. The CDR3 nucleotides read TGTGCTAGTGGTGACAGTAGCAATCAGCCCCAGCATTTT. This chain links TRBV12-5 with TRBJ1-5, with D possibly TRBD1 on 5 matching bases. Trimming left V 5 bases short and J 0 bases short, with 5 bases between. The CDR3 runs to 13 residues. CDR1 and CDR2 from the germline V gene are LGHNT and FRNRAP.

V is TRBV27 and J is TRBJ1-5; possible D gene TRBD1, 5 bases. V dropped 3 bases and J dropped 4 bases, with 10 bases sitting between them. Germline values: CDR1 MNHEY, CDR2 SMNVEV (reference sequence). This CDR3 region has 14 residues. Here the CDR3 DNA reads TGTGCCAGCAGTTTCGGGGGACCAAATCAGCCCCAGCATTTT. It yields the protein CASSFGGPNQPQHF.

The chain joins TRBV7-3 to TRBJ1-1; no reliable D call. Trimming left V 4 bases short and J 1 base short, with 10 bases between. The germline V gene has CDR1 SGHTA and CDR2 FQGTGA. There are 14 residues in the CDR3. Written as DNA, the CDR3 is TGTGCCAGCAGCTCCGGTACTGCGAACACTGAAGCTTTCTTT. Amino acid sequence: CASSSGTANTEAFF.

The chain uses TRBV7-2 and TRBJ1-2; a possible D gene is TRBD1 (5 bases). This CDR3 has 15 residues. V lost 0 bases to trimming and J lost 4 bases, with 12 bases between them. Germline V gene sequence: CDR1 SGHTA, CDR2 FQGNSA. CDR3 nucleotide sequence: TGTGCCAGCAGCTTAGCGAGCAGGGCGACCTATGGCTACACCTTC. The encoded protein is CASSLASRATYGYTF.

The chain has TRBV6-5 and TRBJ1-3; 7 positions match TRBD1. The CDR3 has 14 amino acids. Trimming cost V 8 bases and J 0 bases; bases outside gene matches: 4. Germline V gives CDR1 MNHEY, CDR2 SVGAGI. The CDR3 protein is CASGTGVSGNTIYF. CDR3 bases: TGTGCCAGCGGTACAGGGGTCTCTGGAAACACCATATATTTT.

The chain has TRBV12-3 or TRBV12-4 and TRBJ1-1; no clear D gene. The V gene lost 11 bases and the J gene lost 2 bases, with 9 bases spanning the gap. The CDR3 loop spans 11 amino acids. This chain's CDR3 is CASSGNTEAFF. CDR3 bases: TGTGCCTCGTCGGGAAACACTGAAGCTTTCTTT.